Listed below are T cell receptor beta chains from one sample, sequenced in a study of identical twins' blood T cells. TCRdb reprocessed the 5' RACE reads with MiXCR, giving one entry per CDR3 protein. The sample lists 350,000 to 400,000 distinct CDR3 sequences, over 25% seen once, with approximately 6.6% in the top ten. Sequenced sample: PBMCs. All receptors derive from a woman aged 18-55 years in good health. CDR3s include the opening cysteine and the closing phenylalanine or tryptophan. A D gene is named only where the DNA matches it firmly. Size is stated for part of the rows, as once, few or many counts, or as a class when the clone is expanded.

j_call clone_size v_call d_call cdr3_nt cdr3_aa
TRBJ1-3 - TRBV6-6 - TGTGCCAGCAGTTACTCTTTGGGACTGGGAAACACCATATATTTT CASSYSLGLGNTIYF
TRBJ1-2 many TRBV6-2/TRBV6-3 - TGTGCCAGCAGTCGACAGGCGGTAGACTATGGCTACACCTTC CASSRQAVDYGYTF
TRBJ2-3 - TRBV5-1 TRBD1 TGCGCCAGCAGCTTGGGGGACAGAAGCACAGATACGCAGTATTTT CASSLGDRSTDTQYF
TRBJ1-1 few TRBV7-9 - TGTGCCAGCAGCTTAGGACCGGTGATGAACACTGAAGCTTTCTTT CASSLGPVMNTEAFF
TRBJ1-2 - TRBV20-1 TRBD1 TGCAGTGCTAGATTGGGGGGGACAGCCAGTGGCTACACCTTC CSARLGGTASGYTF
TRBJ1-5 - TRBV6-6 - TGTGCCAACAGTTCCGCGTTCAGAGGCAGCAATCAGCCCCAGCATTTT CANSSAFRGSNQPQHF
TRBJ2-7 few TRBV20-1 TRBD1 TGCAGTGCCACCAATGGACAGGGTGACTACGAGCAGTACTTC CSATNGQGDYEQYF
TRBJ2-1 few TRBV2 - TGTGCCAGCAGTGAAGCGCGAAGGGGATCCTACAATGAGCAGTTCTTC CASSEARRGSYNEQFF
TRBJ2-1 few TRBV20-1 - TGCAGTGCTAGACGGGCTAGTGGGTCCAATGAGCAGTTCTTC CSARRASGSNEQFF
TRBJ2-1 few TRBV20-1 - TGCAGTGCTAGCGGGCAGGGGAATGAGCAGTTCTTC CSASGQGNEQFF
TRBJ2-1 once TRBV5-1 - TGCGCCAGCAGCACTGGGACAAGAGGAAATGAGCAGTTCTTC CASSTGTRGNEQFF
TRBJ1-1 once TRBV21-1 - TGTGCCAGCAGCACGGGCAGGGGATTGAACACTGAAGCTTTCTTT CASSTGRGLNTEAFF
TRBJ2-3 few TRBV2 - TGTGCCAGCAGTGGAAGGCGATTTGGGGATACGCAGTATTTT CASSGRRFGDTQYF
TRBJ1-2 - TRBV20-1 - TGCAGTGCCGGCAGTCTTTATGGCTACACCTTC CSAGSLYGYTF
TRBJ2-2 many TRBV20-1 - TGCAGTGTTGGGAGAACCGGGGAGCTGTTTTTT CSVGRTGELFF
TRBJ2-2 few TRBV3-1 - TGTGCCAGCAGCCAAGGACCTAGAAGAACCGGGGAGCTGTTTTTT CASSQGPRRTGELFF
TRBJ1-6 - TRBV7-9 - TGTGCCAGCAGCTTAGAAGGTCTGAATTCACCCCTCCACTTT CASSLEGLNSPLHF
TRBJ1-1 - TRBV29-1 - TGCAGCGGTGGACGGGAGGCTGAAGCTTTCTTT CSGGREAEAFF
TRBJ2-3 few TRBV29-1 TRBD1 TGCAGCGCCGCAAGAAGGGGGCCTCGCACAGATACGCAGTATTTT CSAARRGPRTDTQYF
TRBJ1-3 - TRBV5-1 - TGCGCCAGCAGCTTAGGGACCGCGGTAGGAAACACCATATATTTT CASSLGTAVGNTIYF
TRBJ1-2 - TRBV12-3/TRBV12-4 - TGTGCCAGCAGTTTTTGGGCCGGTTCCTATGGCTACACCTTC CASSFWAGSYGYTF
TRBJ1-3 - TRBV7-9 - TGTGCCAGCAGCTTGCCCCCCGGGGGAAACACCATATATTTT CASSLPPGGNTIYF
TRBJ2-7 - TRBV27 - TGTGCCAGCAGTTTTCGCGGGACCTACGAGCAGTACTTC CASSFRGTYEQYF
TRBJ1-1 - TRBV12-3/TRBV12-4 - TGTGCCAGCAGACTTAGGGGGGGCACTGAAGCTTTCTTT CASRLRGGTEAFF
TRBJ1-2 few TRBV3-1 TRBD1 TGTGCCAGCAGCCAAGATCTCCTACAGGGGAATGGCTACACCTTC CASSQDLLQGNGYTF
TRBJ2-2 - TRBV10-3 TRBD2 TGTGCCATCAGTGGAGACGGGAGGGCCGAAACCGGGGAGCTGTTTTTT CAISGDGRAETGELFF
TRBJ1-3 few TRBV12-3/TRBV12-4 - TGTGCCAGTCGTCGGGGGATCTCTGGAAACACCATATATTTT CASRRGISGNTIYF
TRBJ1-1 - TRBV7-2 - TGTACCAGCAGCTTACGTCTAACTGAAGCTTTCTTT CTSSLRLTEAFF
TRBJ1-5 many TRBV2 - TGTGCCAGCAGTGACTACGGGCGCGCCAATCAGCCCCAGCATTTT CASSDYGRANQPQHF
TRBJ2-7 few TRBV5-1 - TGCGCCAGCAGCTTGGTTGCGGGGACCTCCTACGAGCAGTACTTC CASSLVAGTSYEQYF
TRBJ2-2 - TRBV20-1 TRBD1 TGCAGTGCTAGATCCGGGACAGTGAACACCGGGGAGCTGTTTTTT CSARSGTVNTGELFF
TRBJ1-1 - TRBV7-9 - TGTGCCAGCAGCTTAAAGGGGGGCCGCACTGAAGCTTTCTTT CASSLKGGRTEAFF
TRBJ1-2 few TRBV20-1 TRBD1 TGCAGTGCCACCAGGACAGGGTCCTATGGCTACACCTTC CSATRTGSYGYTF
TRBJ2-7 once TRBV11-2 - TGTGCCAGCAGCTTAGATTTTCAGAGACGTGACGAGCAGTACTTC CASSLDFQRRDEQYF
TRBJ2-5 - TRBV20-1 - TGCAGTGCTAGAGGGGAACAGACCCAGTACTTC CSARGEQTQYF
TRBJ1-3 - TRBV9 - TGTACCAGCAGCGACGAGGGCTCTGGAAACACCATATATTTT CTSSDEGSGNTIYF
TRBJ1-3 - TRBV29-1 TRBD1 TGCAGCGCCTCGACAGGGGGAAACACCATATATTTT CSASTGGNTIYF
TRBJ1-6 - TRBV20-1 TRBD1 TGCAGTGCTAGAAGGGGGCTAAATTCACCCCTCCACTTT CSARRGLNSPLHF
TRBJ1-2 - TRBV5-1 - TGCGCCAGCAGTTTTGCCGCTACTAACTATGGCTACACCTTC CASSFAATNYGYTF
TRBJ1-2 many TRBV29-1 - TGCAGCGTTGAAGGAAGAAGTGGCTACACCTTC CSVEGRSGYTF
TRBJ1-1 few TRBV9 - TGTGCCAGCAGCCTCACTACAGGGCCCGCTGAAGCTTTCTTT CASSLTTGPAEAFF
TRBJ2-2 - TRBV6-1 - TGTGCCAGCAGTCTAGGGTTTAGGCTTACCGGGGAGCTGTTTTTT CASSLGFRLTGELFF
TRBJ2-4 few TRBV7-9 - TGTGCCAGCAGCACTCAGACAGTCCTAGCCAAAAACATTCAGTACTTC CASSTQTVLAKNIQYF
TRBJ1-1 - TRBV7-2 - TGTGCCACAGGATGGGGGACCACTGAAGCTTTCTTT CATGWGTTEAFF
TRBJ2-2 - TRBV6-5 - TGTGCCAGCAGTTACAAAGGGGGAGCCGGGGAGCTGTTTTTT CASSYKGGAGELFF
TRBJ1-6 few TRBV27 - TGTGCCAGCAGTCTAGACACTGGAAATTCACCCCTCCACTTT CASSLDTGNSPLHF
TRBJ2-4 - TRBV5-1 - TGCGCCAGCAGCTTGGCGGGTTTAGGAAACATTCAGTACTTC CASSLAGLGNIQYF
TRBJ1-4 few TRBV29-1 - TGCAGCGTTCAGGGGCATAATGAAAAACTGTTTTTT CSVQGHNEKLFF
TRBJ1-1 - TRBV6-2/TRBV6-3 - TGTGCCAGCACCAAGAGGATGAACACTGAAGCTTTCTTT CASTKRMNTEAFF
TRBJ2-3 - TRBV6-6 - TGTGCCAGCCAGCCGGGTGGGAATGAAGATACGCAGTATTTT CASQPGGNEDTQYF